Listed below are T cell receptor beta chains from one sample, sequenced in a study of blood T cells in healthy people across ages. TCRdb fed the 5' RACE reads into MiXCR, producing one record per CDR3 protein. The table lists some 710,000 distinct CDR3 sequences, 20% to 25% of them singletons. Sequenced material: blood. All receptors come from a man in his sixties or seventies in good health. The CDR3 runs from the conserved cysteine through the conserved F or W. The D gene is left open where the match is weak. Clone size, where shown, is once, few, many, or a class for clones that have expanded.

j_call cdr3_length d_call v_call clone_size cdr3_nt cdr3_aa
TRBJ2-7 15 TRBD2 TRBV29-1 few TGCAGCGTTGAATGGGGGGGGGACCCCAAACGTCAGCAGTACTTC CSVEWGGDPKRQQYF
TRBJ2-7 14 TRBD2 TRBV5-1 - TGCGCCAGCAGCATTAGCGGGGGGGATTACGAGCAGTACTTC CASSISGGDYEQYF
TRBJ1-3 16 - TRBV21-1 - TGTGCCAGCAGCAAAGCTCTGGAGGCAGGGGGAAACACCATATATTTT CASSKALEAGGNTIYF
TRBJ1-1 16 TRBD1 TRBV7-9 few TGTGCCAGCAGCTTAGGGACAGGGGTGGGGAACACTGAAGCTTTCTTT CASSLGTGVGNTEAFF
TRBJ1-4 15 - TRBV28 - TGTGCCAGCAGTTCCTACACCACGCGAAATGAAAAACTGTTTTTT CASSSYTTRNEKLFF
TRBJ2-1 16 - TRBV7-9 few TGTGCCAGCAGCTTGGGGCGGGCTAACTCCTACAATGAGCAGTTCTTC CASSLGRANSYNEQFF
TRBJ2-3 16 TRBD1 TRBV29-1 - TGCAGCGTTGAAGGCCCGGAGACAGGGAATACAGATACGCAGTATTTT CSVEGPETGNTDTQYF
TRBJ1-4 19 TRBD1 TRBV20-1 - TGCAGTGCTAGAGATGTCTTCCCCCAGGGGGGGATGGCTAATGAAAAACTGTTTTTT CSARDVFPQGGMANEKLFF
TRBJ1-5 13 - TRBV28 few TGTGCCAGCAGTTTTGTAAGGCTTCAGCCCCAGCATTTT CASSFVRLQPQHF
TRBJ2-2 17 - TRBV7-2 many TGTGCCAGCAGCTTCAGCCTACTAGCTCGGAACACCGGGGAGCTGTTTTTT CASSFSLLARNTGELFF
TRBJ2-3 12 - TRBV29-1 many TGCAGCGTTGGGCCCCAGCCAGATACGCAGTATTTT CSVGPQPDTQYF
TRBJ2-5 12 - TRBV5-5 - TGTGCCAGCACCTTGTACCAAGAGACCCAGTACTTC CASTLYQETQYF
TRBJ1-1 15 - TRBV20-1 many TGCAGTGCACTAGAATCGGGACACTGGAACACTGAAGCTTTCTTT CSALESGHWNTEAFF
TRBJ2-3 15 - TRBV20-1 few TGCAGTGCTAGAGAGGGAGCGGCATCGGCCTTGGCGCAGTATTTT CSAREGAASALAQYF
TRBJ1-6 16 - TRBV12-3/TRBV12-4 few TGTGCCAGCAGTTTAGGGCGTCCTATGGGGAATTCACCCCTCCACTTT CASSLGRPMGNSPLHF
TRBJ2-5 15 - TRBV7-2 few TGTGCCAGCATTGCGCCACTAGCTTTCGGAGAGACCCAGTACTTC CASIAPLAFGETQYF
TRBJ1-4 13 - TRBV15 few TGTGCCACCAGGACGGACCTTAATGAAAAACTGTTTTTT CATRTDLNEKLFF
TRBJ2-1 13 - TRBV4-1 - TGCGCCAGCAGTCCCGACGGGTACAATGAGCAGTTCTTC CASSPDGYNEQFF
TRBJ2-1 14 TRBD2 TRBV5-1 few TGCGCCAGCAGCTTTGGCGGGGGGGCTGGTGAGCAGTTCTTC CASSFGGGAGEQFF
TRBJ2-5 13 TRBD1 TRBV27 few TGTGCCAGCCGGGACAGGGGTCGAGAGACCCAGTACTTC CASRDRGRETQYF
TRBJ1-3 17 TRBD1 TRBV4-2 - TGTGCCAGCAGCCAAGCCGAGGGACAGCTACGTGGAAACACCATATATTTT CASSQAEGQLRGNTIYF
TRBJ2-7 16 - TRBV5-1 - TGCGCCAGCAGCGGGAAAGATAGGGGCCTCGGCTACGAGCAGTACTTC CASSGKDRGLGYEQYF
TRBJ2-1 18 - TRBV9 few TGTGCCAGCAGCGCAAAGGCGGGCAGGACCCTCTCCTACAATGAGCAGTTCTTC CASSAKAGRTLSYNEQFF
TRBJ1-4 16 - TRBV2 few TGTGCCAGCAGTCCAAACCCCCAATGGAGTAATGAAAAACTGTTTTTT CASSPNPQWSNEKLFF
TRBJ1-1 13 TRBD1 TRBV30 - TGTGCCCCCATAAGGGACAGGAACACTGAAGCTTTCTTT CAPIRDRNTEAFF
TRBJ2-3 14 - TRBV6-5 - TGTGCCAGCAGACGACCACTGAGCACAGATACGCAGTATTTT CASRRPLSTDTQYF
TRBJ2-6 17 - TRBV12-3/TRBV12-4 few TGTGCCAGCAGTCCGGTTATAGGTTTTTCCGGGGCCAACGTCCTGACTTTC CASSPVIGFSGANVLTF
TRBJ1-4 15 TRBD1 TRBV5-1 once TGCGCCAGCAGCTTGGGATCCGGGACAGATGAAAAACTGTTTTTT CASSLGSGTDEKLFF
TRBJ2-3 15 TRBD1 TRBV7-9 few TGTGCCAGCAGCTCCGGACAGGCCGGCGCAGATACGCAGTATTTT CASSSGQAGADTQYF
TRBJ1-4 18 - TRBV14 many TGTGCCAGCAGCAAACGCACAGTCACATTAGCAACTAATGAAAAACTGTTTTTT CASSKRTVTLATNEKLFF
TRBJ1-1 15 - TRBV7-9 few TGTGCCAGCAGCCCCAGCGAGGGACGGGGCACTGAAGCTTTCTTT CASSPSEGRGTEAFF
TRBJ2-7 15 - TRBV5-1 - TGCGCCAGCAGCTTGACCGGGACCTTATCCTACGAGCAGTACTTC CASSLTGTLSYEQYF
TRBJ1-3 15 TRBD1 TRBV5-1 - TGCGCCAGCAGACCGGACAGGAGCTCTGGAAACACCATATATTTT CASRPDRSSGNTIYF
TRBJ1-2 13 - TRBV12-3/TRBV12-4 few TGTGCCAGCAGTTTTATTAGGAAGTATGGCTACACCTTC CASSFIRKYGYTF
TRBJ2-1 14 TRBD2 TRBV5-1 - TGCGCCAGCAGCTCGGGGACTAGAGGTAATGAGCAGTTCTTC CASSSGTRGNEQFF
TRBJ2-7 13 TRBD1 TRBV20-1 - TGCAGTGCCACGAGGGACAGCTACTACGAGCAGTACTTC CSATRDSYYEQYF
TRBJ1-2 13 - TRBV20-1 - TGCAGTGCTACCCCCATCAGGGGAGGTGGCTACACCTTC CSATPIRGGGYTF
TRBJ2-7 16 - TRBV28 - TGTGCCAGCAGTTTTAGCGGCTGGGGTAACCTCTACGAGCAGTACTTC CASSFSGWGNLYEQYF
TRBJ2-7 14 - TRBV5-1 - TGCGCCAGCAGTCGTGACTTTCCCCCCTACGAGCAGTACTTC CASSRDFPPYEQYF
TRBJ1-4 14 - TRBV5-1 - TGCGCCAGCAGCCTGACAGGCCGTAATGAAAAACTGTTTTTT CASSLTGRNEKLFF
TRBJ1-6 14 - TRBV7-6 - TGTGCCAGCAGCTCCCGGGAACAAAACTCACCCCTCCACTTT CASSSREQNSPLHF
TRBJ2-5 16 TRBD1 TRBV7-2 - TGTGCCAGCAGCGGACAATGCGGACAGGGGAAAGAGACCCAGTACTTC CASSGQCGQGKETQYF
TRBJ1-3 16 TRBD1 TRBV7-2 - TGTGCCAGCAGCACCCGACAGGGGGCAGCTGGAAACACCATATATTTT CASSTRQGAAGNTIYF
TRBJ2-7 16 - TRBV29-1 - TGCAGCGTTGATGTAGTCTGGAGTTTGGTCCCCTACGAGCAGTACTTC CSVDVVWSLVPYEQYF
TRBJ2-1 15 TRBD2 TRBV7-2 few TGTGCCAGCAGCTTAGCGGGCATAGCGGGAAATGAGCAGTTCTTC CASSLAGIAGNEQFF
TRBJ2-5 16 - TRBV7-8 - TGTGCCAGCAGCTCAGATCTTGTCAGGGGAAAAGAGACCCAGTACTTC CASSSDLVRGKETQYF
TRBJ1-5 18 - TRBV10-3 - TGTGCCATCAGTGAGTCTCAAGTGGCCGGATATGGAAATCAGCCCCAGCATTTT CAISESQVAGYGNQPQHF
TRBJ2-1 15 TRBD1 TRBV15 few TGTGCCACCAGCAGAGATCAGGGGGCCTACAATGAGCAGTTCTTC CATSRDQGAYNEQFF
TRBJ1-2 17 - TRBV28 many TGTGCCAGCAGTTTATCTGGGGGGCCCGTGGGGACCTATGGCTACACCTTC CASSLSGGPVGTYGYTF
TRBJ2-6 14 - TRBV2 - TGTGCCAGCAGAACAGGGCCCGGGGCCAACGTCCTGACTTTC CASRTGPGANVLTF
TRBJ2-3 15 - TRBV5-1 - TGCGCCAGCAGCTCGGGGTTGACGATCACAGATACGCAGTATTTT CASSSGLTITDTQYF
TRBJ2-5 14 - TRBV7-9 - TGTGCCAGCAGCCCAAAAACAGGGAAACAGACCCAGTACTTC CASSPKTGKQTQYF
TRBJ1-5 13 - TRBV12-3/TRBV12-4 - TGTGCCAGCACCTTCGACAGAAATCAGCCCCAGCATTTT CASTFDRNQPQHF
TRBJ2-1 16 TRBD2 TRBV5-1 - TGCGCCAGCAGCAGGGCCGGGACTAGCGGAGGAAATGAGCAGTGCTTC CASSRAGTSGGNEQCF
TRBJ1-2 14 TRBD1 TRBV20-1 - TGCAGTGCTATTGGACAGGGAGGTATACAAGGCTACACCTTC CSAIGQGGIQGYTF
TRBJ2-4 13 TRBD1 TRBV20-1 - TGCAGTGCTATTTGGACAGGGAGAAACATTCAGTACTTC CSAIWTGRNIQYF
TRBJ2-7 13 - TRBV12-3/TRBV12-4 few TGTGCCAGCAGTTTATTGAGCTCCTACGAGCAGTACTTC CASSLLSSYEQYF
TRBJ2-3 14 - TRBV2 - TGTGCCAGCAACCGGGACTCTAGCACAGATACGCAGTATTTT CASNRDSSTDTQYF
TRBJ2-1 16 TRBD2 TRBV12-3/TRBV12-4 - TGTGCCAGCAGTCCTCACCAACTAGCGGGAGGGGTTGAGCAGTTCTTC CASSPHQLAGGVEQFF
TRBJ1-6 16 - TRBV7-8 few TGTGCCAGCAGCTTAGGAGACCGGGGAATTAATTCACCCCTCCACTTT CASSLGDRGINSPLHF